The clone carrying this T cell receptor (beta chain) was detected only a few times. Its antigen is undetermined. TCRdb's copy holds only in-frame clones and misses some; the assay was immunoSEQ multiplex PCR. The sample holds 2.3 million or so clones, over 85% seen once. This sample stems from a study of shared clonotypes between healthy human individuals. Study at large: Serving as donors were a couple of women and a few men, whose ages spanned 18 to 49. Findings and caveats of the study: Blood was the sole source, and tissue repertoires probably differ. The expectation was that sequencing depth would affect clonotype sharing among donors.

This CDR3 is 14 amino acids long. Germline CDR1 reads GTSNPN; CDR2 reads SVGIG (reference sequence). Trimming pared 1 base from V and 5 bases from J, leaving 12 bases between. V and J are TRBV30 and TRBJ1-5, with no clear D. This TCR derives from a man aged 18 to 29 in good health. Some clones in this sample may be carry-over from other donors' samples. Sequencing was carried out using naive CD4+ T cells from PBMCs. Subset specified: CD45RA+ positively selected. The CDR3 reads CAWSGVLTDQPQHF. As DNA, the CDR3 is TGTGCCTGGAGTGGCGTCCTTACTGATCAGCCCCAGCATTTT.